The clone carrying this T cell receptor (beta chain) appeared many times. The antigen remains unidentified. Clinical symptoms, serum thyroxine, TRAb, thyroid ultrasound and orbital computed tomography established diagnosis. The data were taken from a study of T cells in Graves' hyperthyroidism and ophthalmopathy. Study in general: Specimen type is peripheral blood, collected at initial diagnosis prior to any treatment.

Whole-study results and caveats: A model using 13 V-J features told ophthalmopathy apart from stable hyperthyroidism. Most thyroid clonotypes expanded above 0.001 were also detected in blood.

From RNA transcripts, TCR beta CDR3 regions were amplified. The HTBI primer set was used in a first-round RT-PCR of the TCR CDR3. Via MiXCR, TCRdb re-called the multiplex PCR reads, giving one row per CDR3 protein. The data show more than 500,000 distinct CDR3 sequences, approximately 15% seen once. Between the trimmed V and J ends, which lost 5 bases and 8 bases, there was a span of 9 bases. The CDR3 contains 12 residues. Germline-derived CDR1 and CDR2 are LNHDA and SQIVND (reference sequence). This sequence originates from a woman in her thirties or forties with Graves' ophthalmopathy. This chain connects TRBV19 to TRBJ2-2; D is unclear. Sequenced material: blood. As DNA, the CDR3 is TGTGCCAGTAGTCTTCGGTTGGGGGAGCTGTTTTTT. It yields the protein CASSLRLGELFF.